This T cell receptor beta chain was identified in a study of T cells in Graves' hyperthyroidism and ophthalmopathy. Study-level points and caveats: Progression to ophthalmopathy was predicted a median of 6.5 months early. In the blood, most expanded thyroid clonotypes above 0.001 appeared as well.

Patients were excluded for uncontrolled infection, other autoimmune disease, pregnancy or lactation. With regard to this clonotype: Antigen unknown.

Amplification yielded TCR beta CDR3 regions, with RNA transcripts as the source. An initial round of RT-PCR targeting the TCR CDR3 relied on the HTBI primer set. Via MiXCR, TCRdb re-called the multiplex PCR reads, giving one row per CDR3 protein. The data hold 660,000 or so distinct CDR3 sequences, with about 45% observed a single time. The length of the CDR3 is 15 residues. Germline CDR1 ENHRY, CDR2 SYGVKD. V lost 6 bases and J lost 5, with 19 bases in between. This receptor was obtained from an adult man with Graves' disease, either hyperthyroidism or ophthalmopathy (not recorded which). V gene TRBV10-3 combines with J gene TRBJ2-5; either TRBD1 or TRBD2 may fit D (5 bases each). The sample was peripheral blood or thyroid tissue (not recorded which). CDR3: CAIRAMRDRGETQYF. As DNA, the CDR3 is TGTGCCATCAGGGCGATGAGGGACCGTGGTGAGACCCAGTACTTC.